The 12 T cell receptor beta chains below all came from one sample that was sequenced in a study of control samples from healthy donors and cancer patients. Measured with immunoSEQ multiplex PCR; TCRdb has only the in-frame clones, and not every one. Among around 150,000 clones, 70% to 90% were seen once, and the ten largest hold 9.5% to 15%. Sample: blood. Receptors originate from a man under 40 in good health.

The chain's CDR3 is CASSPGAQGDTIYF. The CDR3 DNA reads as TGTGCCAGCTCACCTGGGGCTCAGGGGGACACCATATATTTT. The rearrangement joins TRBV18 to TRBJ1-3, with TRBD1 identical over 7 bases. Germline CDR1 is KGHSH and CDR2 is LQKENI. The CDR3 totals 14 residues. The V and J ends lost 3 bases and 8 bases, in that order; junction bases with no gene match: 7.

V usage is TRBV3-1 (or the pseudogene TRBV3-2) and J usage is TRBJ2-6, with 9 bases fitting TRBD1. The length of the CDR3 is 16 residues. The J segment lost 1 base and the V segment lost 11 bases, leaving 9 bases of the junction unmatched. CDR1 LGHDT and CDR2 YNNKEL come from the germline V gene (reference sequence). The CDR3 loop is CAVGQGFGSGANVLTF. The CDR3 DNA reads TGTGCCGTGGGACAGGGTTTTGGTTCTGGGGCCAACGTCCTGACTTTC.

In this sample, this clone turned up a few times. This rearrangement joins TRBV6-4 to TRBJ1-1; D gene unclear. With 7 bases removed from V and 5 bases from J, the gap between germline ends came to 11 bases. The CDR3 covers 12 residues. Germline-derived CDR1 and CDR2 are MRHNA and SNTAGT. The CDR3 here is CASKGSVTEAFF. In DNA, the CDR3 is TGTGCCAGCAAGGGCAGCGTGACTGAAGCTTTCTTT.

V is TRBV6-5 and J is TRBJ1-5; 9 nucleotides match TRBD1. Germline values: CDR1 MNHEY, CDR2 SVGAGI. The CDR3 length is 14 residues. Trimming cost V 7 bases and J 6 bases; bases outside gene matches: 7. This chain's CDR3 is CASTGQGMIQPQHF. CDR3 bases: TGTGCCAGCACCGGACAGGGGATGATTCAGCCCCAGCATTTT.

V usage is TRBV16 and J usage is TRBJ2-7, with D maybe TRBD2 (6 bases). With 1 base removed from V and 7 bases from J, the gap between germline ends came to 11 bases. This CDR3 region has 13 residues. Germline lookup yields CDR1 KGHSY and CDR2 FQNENV. CDR3 protein: CASSQYGGSEQYF. The CDR3 bases are TGTGCCAGCAGCCAATACGGAGGGTCGGAGCAGTACTTC.

This chain links TRBV7-8 with TRBJ2-1; 11 nucleotides align to TRBD2. Trimming cost V 3 bases and J 5 bases; bases outside gene matches: 3. Germline loops: CDR1 SGHVS, CDR2 FQNEAQ. The CDR3 totals 15 residues. DNA for the CDR3: TGTGCCAGCAGCTTGGGACTAGCGGACAACAATGAGCAGTTCTTC. Translation: CASSLGLADNNEQFF.

The V gene is TRBV5-1, the J gene TRBJ1-1; TRBD1 aligns across 7 bases. The germline V gene has CDR1 SGHRS and CDR2 YFSETQ. The CDR3 length is 13 residues. V lost 5 bases and J lost 3; bases outside the gene matches: 4. The CDR3 DNA follows: TGCGCCAGCAGTTTACAGGGGTACACTGAAGCTTTCTTT. It encodes CASSLQGYTEAFF.

CDR3 in amino acids: CASYPGGGIDGYTF. The CDR3 DNA is TGTGCCAGTTATCCGGGGGGAGGGATTGATGGCTACACCTTC. This chain uses TRBV7-9 with TRBJ1-2, with D possibly being TRBD1 (5 bases). Trimming shortened V by 9 bases and J by 6 bases, and 20 bases separated the two germline ends. The CDR3 length is 14 residues. Germline values: CDR1 SEHNR, CDR2 FQNEAQ (reference sequence).

J is TRBJ2-7 and V is TRBV11-2, with D possibly matching TRBD1 (6 bases). The CDR3 length is 14 residues. Germline V lookup: CDR1 SGHAT, CDR2 FQNNGV. Trimming removed 0 bases at V and 6 bases at J, with 12 bases between. CDR3 in DNA: TGTGCCAGCAGCTTAGATACGACAGGTAGCGAGCAGTACTTC. Residues: CASSLDTTGSEQYF.

The chain couples TRBV18 to TRBJ2-1, with 11 bases identical to TRBD2. V lost 3 bases and J lost 4; bases outside the gene matches: 17. Germline V gene sequence: CDR1 KGHSH, CDR2 LQKENI. The CDR3 is 20 amino acids. The DNA of the CDR3 is TGTGCCAGCTCACCTTTTTCGGGGCTAGCGGGAGGCCAGGTTTACAATGAGCAGTTCTTC. Protein: CASSPFSGLAGGQVYNEQFF. The full variable domain, completed using reference TRBV18 and TRBJ2-1, is NAGVMQNPRHLVRRRGQEARLRCSPMKGHSHVYWYRQLPEEGLKFMVYLQKENIIDESGMPKERFSAEFPKEGPSILRIQQVVRGDSAAYFCASSPFSGLAGGQVYNEQFFGPGTRLTVL.

This clone has only one observation. V gene TRBV11-2 combines with J gene TRBJ2-3; D may be TRBD1 (6 bases). The CDR3 is made up of 15 amino acids. Germline loops: CDR1 SGHAT, CDR2 FQNNGV. With 4 bases removed from V and 2 bases from J, the gap between germline ends came to 13 bases. This CDR3 reads CASSWSGAPTDTQYF. CDR3 nucleotide sequence: TGTGCCAGCAGCTGGTCAGGGGCGCCCACAGATACGCAGTATTTT.

The chain employs TRBV11-3 and TRBJ2-7; 8 bases align to TRBD2. V trimming: 8 bases; J trimming: 0 bases; junction bases outside the gene matches: 9. Germline values: CDR1 SGHNT, CDR2 YENEEA. CDR3 length equals 15 residues. CDR3 residues: CASAREGWSSYEQYF. The CDR3 DNA sequence: TGTGCCAGCGCTCGGGAGGGGTGGAGCTCCTACGAGCAGTACTTC.